This T cell receptor (beta chain) was recovered during a study of blood T cell repertoires in COVID-19 (dated by TCRdb to 2018 to 2020). About the full investigation: Collaborator samples came from the United States, Italy and Spain and covered acute and convalescent phases of COVID-19. The samples were drawn from the first 160 participants of the ongoing ImmuneRACE study and from over 950 subjects provided by 6 global collaborators. The repertoires were released in a freely available public database meant as a resource for research on the immune response to SARS-CoV-2. The material from the prospective study consisted of cDNA or gDNA derived from T cells, B-cell-depleted T cells, or PBMCs. The dataset comprised deeply sampled blood TCRbeta repertoires from subjects exposed to, actively infected with, or recovered from COVID-19. The sample metadata nearly always contained a de-identified subject ID, COVID-19 status, age in years and sex. Where available, HLA class I and class II types were obtained from metadata supplied by the sample provider rather than from assay-based typing.

TCRbeta CDR3 regions were amplified from genomic DNA using the immunoSEQ Assay, a bias-controlled multiplex PCR. In the source study's methods: Nucleated cell counts per sample were estimated from amplification of reference gene primers within the assay. Sequence reads were collapsed and filtered to measure the absolute abundance of every unique TCRbeta CDR3 rearrangement. For each sample, productive Simpson clonality was calculated by taking the square root of Simpson's diversity index across productive rearrangements. TCRdb provides this immuneACCESS table in a form limited to in-frame rearrangements. Some clones are lacking; in checked studies, under half of them reflect an unresolved V gene, and why the rest are absent is not known. That table furnishes V, J and clone size, whereas the DNA furnished D and trimming. In all, the sample holds hundreds of thousands of clones, and more than 70% of those were seen once. The ten largest clones capture 3% to 4.5% of the sample.

CDR1 is given as MNHEY and CDR2 as SVGAGI, both from the germline V gene. The CDR3 goes from the cysteine to the phenylalanine over 15 residues. The DNA shown is the 45-base CDR3, in frame from base 1. The V and J ends are trimmed by 0 bases and 2 bases, leaving 9 bases between them. On this clone: Its antigen is unknown. No much larger clone is present one base from it, and per-base qualities are unavailable.

Summary of the overall study and its limitations: The amount of clinical and demographic metadata varied by source and participant and was provided uncurated.

Whole blood was collected in K2EDTA tubes by collaborating institutions according to the institutions' own protocols. For TCRbeta analysis, collaborators shipped samples in one of three forms: frozen whole blood, isolated PBMCs, or DNA extracted from either of those sample types. The receptor was isolated from a woman of 80 years or more with acute or convalescent COVID-19. The V gene is TRBV6-5 and the J gene is TRBJ2-3; a confident D gene designation cannot be given. The sample taken for sequencing was peripheral blood. The nucleotide sequence is given as TGTGCCAGCAGTTACTCGAACAGATACACAGATACGCAGTATTTT. Translated, it reads CASSYSNRYTDTQYF.